What follows is one T cell receptor beta chain and its context. These data belong to a study of cytomegalovirus exposure and HLA in healthy donors. Trimming left V 1 base short and J 4 bases short, with 10 bases between. Germline V gene sequence: CDR1 LNHDA, CDR2 SQIVND (reference sequence). The CDR3 runs 14 residues. PCR primers comprised 60 Vbeta and 13 Jbeta primers. Profiled with immunoSEQ multiplex PCR; TCRdb holds only in-frame clones, not every one. The sample shows some 100,000 clones, around 80% of them seen only once. V and J are TRBV19 and TRBJ1-1, with TRBD1 as a possible D gene (5 bases). The sequenced sample consisted of PBMCs. This TCR was sampled from a male donor in good health and CMV-seropositive. CDR3: CASSIGPGGTEAFF. For the CDR3, the DNA is TGTGCCAGTAGTATAGGCCCGGGGGGCACTGAAGCTTTCTTT.